This T cell receptor (beta chain) was identified during a study of T cells in Graves' hyperthyroidism and ophthalmopathy. General observations from the study: In validation, the model predicted ophthalmopathy. These predictions came a median approximately 6.5 months before onset.

This clonotype was counted ten times or more. Its antigen is as yet unknown. RNA transcripts provided the source from which TCR beta CDR3 regions were amplified. Primed by the HTBI set, a first-round RT-PCR was run on the TCR CDR3. From the multiplex PCR reads, TCRdb called clonotypes with MiXCR, one entry per CDR3 protein. The table has around 490,000 distinct CDR3 sequences, 15% to 20% seen once; the top ten hold about 45%. Fresh peripheral blood, roughly 10 ml, was the source of the PBMCs. The CDR3 totals 16 residues. Germline loops: CDR1 KGHSH, CDR2 LQKENI. Trimming took 2 bases from V and 4 from J; bases not matched to a gene: 8.

This chain connects TRBV18 to TRBJ2-1; 7 nucleotides match TRBD1. The sequence was collected from a middle-aged man with Graves' ophthalmopathy. The source material was blood. The CDR3 reads CASSPSMGQQYNEQFF. The CDR3 DNA sequence: TGTGCCAGCTCACCATCCATGGGACAGCAGTACAATGAGCAGTTCTTC. Full variable domain (rest looked up from reference TRBV18 and TRBJ2-1): NAGVMQNPRHLVRRRGQEARLRCSPMKGHSHVYWYRQLPEEGLKFMVYLQKENIIDESGMPKERFSAEFPKEGPSILRIQQVVRGDSAAYFCASSPSMGQQYNEQFFGPGTRLTVL.